A single count supports the clone carrying this TCR beta chain. Its antigen remains unknown. The donors belonged to the approximately 120-subject validation cohort, separate from the roughly 710-subject first cohort. Repertoires were generated with immunoSEQ multiplex PCR, while TCRdb's copy carries only in-frame clones and drops some. The table lists a few hundred thousand clones, 75% to 90% of them singletons. This specimen belongs to a study of cytomegalovirus exposure and HLA in healthy donors. Findings of the study overall: Confirmation was obtained in vitro that a few CMV-associated chains are specific for CMV antigens.

The CDR3 has 15 residues. V shed 0 bases and J 6 bases; nucleotides not matched to a gene: 5. Germline CDR1 reads SGHRS; CDR2 reads YFSETQ. The receptor was derived from a woman younger than 45 in good health and CMV-seropositive. The chain joins TRBV5-1 to TRBJ2-1; 8 bases line up with TRBD2. Source material: PBMCs. CDR3 loop: CASSLGGTRPNEQFF. CDR3 bases: TGCGCCAGCAGCTTGGGAGGGACTAGACCCAATGAGCAGTTCTTC.